This T cell receptor (beta chain) was sequenced in a study of blood T cell repertoires in COVID-19. Those enrolled in Seattle joined during active infection and were followed longitudinally afterward. This CDR3 has 17 amino acids. Germline trimming cut 2 bases from V and 4 bases from J; bases unmatched to any gene: 13. Germline CDR1 MNHEY, CDR2 SVGEGT. TCRdb's table, derived via immunoSEQ multiplex PCR, lists solely in-frame clones and lacks some. The sample carries 110,000 or so clones, around 85% recorded once. This receptor was identified in a woman aged 55-75 years with COVID-19, enrolled during active disease. Material: peripheral blood. The rearrangement links TRBV6-2 or TRBV6-3 to TRBJ1-2; 7 bases fit TRBD1. In DNA, the CDR3 is TGTGCCAGCAGTTACCCCTCGGGAGGGGGCGATAGCTATGGCTACACCTTC. This encodes CASSYPSGGGDSYGYTF.